These 30 T cell receptor beta chains were sequenced from one sample in a study of T cell responses to AZD1222 COVID-19 vaccine. Some clones are missing from TCRdb's copy, which holds only in-frame ones; the method was immunoSEQ multiplex PCR. The sample shows roughly 180,000 clones, 85% to 95% of them seen only once. This sample comprised peripheral blood, obtained on day 0 of AZD1222 vaccination. Every receptor here comes from an adult in good health.

J is TRBJ1-1 and V is TRBV11-2; D possibly corresponds to TRBD1 (5 bases). The CDR3 contains 12 residues. Germline-derived CDR1 and CDR2 are SGHAT and FQNNGV. V shed 5 bases and J shed 6 bases, with 10 bases lying between them. CDR3 bases: TGTGCCAGCAGCGCCCGGGGGGCTGAAGCTTTCTTT. Translation gives CASSARGAEAFF.

The chain links TRBV7-8 to TRBJ1-5; D ambiguous. Germline V gives CDR1 SGHVS, CDR2 FQNEAQ. The CDR3 covers 16 residues. In DNA form, the CDR3 reads TGTGCGACGGGGAGCGCTGGAGTAGAGGGCAATCAGCCCCAGCATTTT. It encodes CATGSAGVEGNQPQHF.

V is TRBV7-9 and J is TRBJ1-1; D is ambiguous. CDR1 and CDR2 (germline): SEHNR, FQNEAQ (reference sequence). The CDR3 totals 14 residues. Trimming stripped 5 bases from V and 2 bases from J, with 12 bases between. CDR3 sequence: CASSPPGVNTEAFF. Here the CDR3 DNA reads TGTGCCAGCAGCCCCCCCGGAGTTAACACTGAAGCTTTCTTT.

This chain joins TRBV6-1 and TRBJ2-6; D remains unclear. Per the germline V gene, CDR1 is MNHNS and CDR2 is SASEGT. CDR3 length: 15 amino acids. Trimming took off 2 bases at V and 0 bases at J, with 5 bases between the two ends. The CDR3 spells CASSEWHSGANVLTF. CDR3 nucleotides: TGTGCCAGCAGTGAATGGCACTCTGGGGCCAACGTCCTGACTTTC.

The V call is TRBV9, the J call TRBJ1-5; D remains unclear. CDR1 and CDR2 from the germline V gene are SGDLS and YYNGEE. Trimming took off 3 bases at V and 9 bases at J, with 10 bases between the two ends. The CDR3 is made up of 12 amino acids. CDR3 sequence reads: CASSGGSGPQHF. In nucleotides, the CDR3 is TGTGCCAGCAGCGGGGGAAGTGGGCCCCAGCATTTT. Full variable domain (outside the CDR3, taken from reference TRBV9 and TRBJ1-5): DSGVTQTPKHLITATGQRVTLRCSPRSGDLSVYWYQQSLDQGLQFLIQYYNGEERAKGNILERFSAQQFPDLHSELNLSSLELGDSALYFCASSGGSGPQHFGDGTRLSIL.

The J gene is TRBJ2-1, the V gene TRBV7-2; D possibly corresponds to TRBD2 (6 bases). The CDR3 is made up of 16 amino acids. V lost 6 bases, J lost 9 bases, and 24 bases lay in between. CDR1 and CDR2 (germline): SGHTA, FQGNSA. CDR3 bases: TGTGCCAGCAGATATAACCGGGAGTCGTACAATGGTGAGCAGTTCTTC. Its translation: CASRYNRESYNGEQFF. Based on the CDR3 plus reference TRBV7-2 and TRBJ2-1, the full variable domain is GAGVSQSPSNKVTEKGKDVELRCDPISGHTALYWYRQSLGQGLEFLIYFQGNSAPDKSGLPSDRFSAERTGGSVSTLTIQRTQQEDSAVYLCASRYNRESYNGEQFFGPGTRLTVL.

This rearrangement joins TRBV5-5 to TRBJ2-1; 7 bases are shared with TRBD2. This CDR3 is 15 amino acids long. CDR1 is SGHKS, CDR2 YYEKEE, per germline (reference sequence). J was trimmed by 10 bases and V by 4 bases; bases with no gene match: 14. The CDR3 here is CASSPAQRGFTEQFF. In DNA, the CDR3 is TGTGCCAGCAGCCCGGCACAGCGGGGATTCACGGAGCAGTTCTTC. The whole variable domain, filled in from reference TRBV5-5 and TRBJ2-1, reads DAGVTQSPTHLIKTRGQQVTLRCSPISGHKSVSWYQQVLGQGPQFIFQYYEKEERGRGNFPDRFSARQFPNYSSELNVNALLLGDSALYLCASSPAQRGFTEQFFGPGTRLTVL.

This clone was found once. This sequence joins TRBV11-2 and TRBJ2-3; a possible D gene is TRBD1 (6 bases). This CDR3 comprises 14 residues. Deletions cut 1 base from V and 6 bases from J, with 11 bases between. CDR1 is SGHAT, CDR2 FQNNGV, per germline. DNA for the CDR3: TGTGCCAGCAGCTTAGCAGGGGCAAGGGATACGCAGTATTTT. This translates into CASSLAGARDTQYF.

The chain carries TRBV28 and TRBJ2-7; TRBD2 matches at 7 bases. Germline V gene data show CDR1 as MDHEN and CDR2 as SYDVKM. The V segment lost 3 bases and the J segment 2 bases; nucleotides outside the gene matches: 10. The CDR3 spans 16 residues. The CDR3 loop is CASSFPSLGLPYEQYF. CDR3 DNA: TGTGCCAGCAGTTTTCCCTCCTTGGGACTACCCTACGAGCAGTACTTC.

The chain combines TRBV29-1 with TRBJ1-2; no clear D. Germline CDR1 reads SQVTM; CDR2 reads ANQGSEA. With 0 bases removed from V and 2 bases from J, the gap between germline ends came to 10 bases. There are 14 residues in the CDR3. The CDR3 loop is CSVEEHVGNYGYTF. The CDR3 DNA reads TGCAGCGTTGAAGAGCATGTTGGGAACTATGGCTACACCTTC. Full variable domain (outside the CDR3, taken from reference TRBV29-1 and TRBJ1-2): SAVISQKPSRDICQRGTSLTIQCQVDSQVTMMFWYRQQPGQSLTLIATANQGSEATYESGFVIDKFPISRPNLTFSTLTVSNMSPEDSSIYLCSVEEHVGNYGYTFGSGTRLTVV.

V and J are TRBV5-5 and TRBJ2-1; D is possibly TRBD1 or TRBD2 (5 bases each). V lost 5 bases, J lost 7 bases, and 16 bases lay in between. From germline, CDR1 is SGHKS and CDR2 YYEKEE (reference sequence). The CDR3 runs 14 residues. As DNA, the CDR3 is TGTGCCAGCAGGATGTCTCCATGGGGGAATGAGCAGTTCTTC. It codes for CASRMSPWGNEQFF.

The J gene is TRBJ1-2, the V gene TRBV6-1, with D maybe TRBD1 (6 bases). Trimming left V 2 bases short and J 5 bases short, with 15 bases between. The length of the CDR3 is 15 residues. Germline CDR1 is MNHNS and CDR2 is SASEGT. The CDR3 coding sequence is TGTGCCAGCAGTGAAAGCCCTGGGGGGGCTTATGGCTACACCTTC. Amino acids: CASSESPGGAYGYTF.

The chain couples TRBV2 to TRBJ1-2, with D unclear. Trimming shortened V by 6 bases and J by 1 base, and 12 bases separated the two germline ends. The V gene's germline CDR1 is SNHLY and CDR2 FYNNEI. The CDR3 contains 14 residues. The CDR3 nucleotides read TGTGCCAGCAGATCCGGGGTCATTAACTATGGCTACACCTTC. This sequence encodes CASRSGVINYGYTF.

The J gene is TRBJ2-5, the V gene TRBV9; D is ambiguous. The CDR3 contains 15 residues. Germline assignment: CDR1 SGDLS and CDR2 YYNGEE. Trimming cost V 4 bases and J 2 bases, with 15 bases left between them. CDR3 nucleotides: TGTGCCAGCAGCCCCCTACCCCACTCACAAGAGACCCAGTACTTC. Its protein is CASSPLPHSQETQYF.

This clone occurred once. This chain connects TRBV6-5 to TRBJ2-5; D might be TRBD2 (6 bases). The V gene lost 0 bases and the J gene lost 2 bases, with 10 bases spanning the gap. Germline V gene sequence: CDR1 MNHEY, CDR2 SVGAGI. This CDR3 region has 15 residues. In nucleotides, the CDR3 is TGTGCCAGCAGTTACTCGGACTACAGACAAGAGACCCAGTACTTC. Protein: CASSYSDYRQETQYF.

This chain connects TRBV19 to TRBJ1-1; D call uncertain. CDR1 is LNHDA and CDR2 is SQIVND in the germline V gene (reference sequence). The CDR3 sequence is 15 residues long. The germline V and J ends were trimmed by 6 bases and 1 base, with 15 bases remaining between them. CDR3 coding DNA: TGTGCCAGTAGGTTCCTTGCAGTGGGGAACACTGAAGCTTTCTTT. This sequence encodes CASRFLAVGNTEAFF.

The chain has TRBV12-5 and TRBJ1-1; maybe TRBD1 (5 bases). V was pared by 7 bases and J by 5 bases, with 11 bases between. Germline CDR1 is LGHNT and CDR2 is FRNRAP. The CDR3 runs 12 residues. CDR3: CASVLRGTEAFF. The CDR3 DNA is TGTGCTAGTGTCCTAAGGGGAACTGAAGCTTTCTTT.

The chain is built from TRBV4-1 and TRBJ1-2, with no clear D. CDR1 MGHRA and CDR2 YSYEKL come from the germline V gene. This CDR3 comprises 17 residues. Trimming shortened V by 0 bases and J by 1 base, and 15 bases separated the two germline ends. CDR3 DNA: TGCGCCAGCAGCCAAGAAGATGGACGCGACCTTAACTATGGCTACACCTTC. Translated: CASSQEDGRDLNYGYTF.

The chain recombines TRBV9 with TRBJ2-2; tentatively, D is TRBD2 (6 bases). The CDR3 totals 15 residues. The germline gives CDR1 SGDLS, CDR2 YYNGEE. V lost 0 bases to trimming and J lost 2 bases, with 8 bases between them. The DNA for the CDR3 is TGTGCCAGCAGCGTAGGAGGGACTAACACCGGGGAGCTGTTTTTT. It specifies CASSVGGTNTGELFF. The full variable domain, rest sourced from reference TRBV9 and TRBJ2-2, is DSGVTQTPKHLITATGQRVTLRCSPRSGDLSVYWYQQSLDQGLQFLIQYYNGEERAKGNILERFSAQQFPDLHSELNLSSLELGDSALYFCASSVGGTNTGELFFGEGSRLTVL.

The chain carries TRBV6-5 and TRBJ1-5; D uncertain. V shed 7 bases and J shed 4 bases, with 14 bases lying between them. Germline V gene data show CDR1 as MNHEY and CDR2 as SVGAGI. This CDR3 has 14 residues. The CDR3 loop reads CASKSRSRNQPQHF. In DNA form, the CDR3 reads TGTGCCAGCAAGTCCAGGAGTAGGAATCAGCCCCAGCATTTT.

This clone occurred once. The rearrangement uses TRBV6-5 and TRBJ1-1; TRBD1 matches at 7 bases. The junction had 7 bases not matched to a gene; V was cut back by 2 bases and J by 1 base. Germline CDR1 reads MNHEY; CDR2 reads SVGAGI. CDR3 length: 16 amino acids. CDR3 bases: TGTGCCAGCAGTTACCTCTCGGGACAGCGGAACACTGAAGCTTTCTTT. This codes for CASSYLSGQRNTEAFF.

This chain links TRBV11-2 with TRBJ2-2; D is ambiguous. The CDR3 consists of 10 residues. Germline V gene sequence: CDR1 SGHAT, CDR2 FQNNGV. The ends were cut back, 11 bases at V and 3 bases at J, with 4 bases in the middle. CDR3 DNA sequence: TGTGCCGAACACACCGGGGAGCTGTTTTTT. Amino acids: CAEHTGELFF.

The rearrangement links TRBV27 to TRBJ2-7; D possibly uses TRBD1 or TRBD2 (6 bases each). The germline V gene encodes CDR1 MNHEY and CDR2 SMNVEV (reference sequence). The germline V and J ends were trimmed by 5 bases and 4 bases, with 9 bases remaining between them. The CDR3 runs 12 residues. CDR3 protein: CASSTGTYEQYF. CDR3 nucleotide sequence: TGTGCCAGCAGTACAGGGACTTACGAGCAGTACTTC.

The chain joins TRBV29-1 to TRBJ2-7; D might be TRBD1 (6 bases). The V end was cut by 4 bases, the J end by 2 bases, with 9 bases between. This CDR3 has 12 residues. CDR1 SQVTM and CDR2 ANQGSEA come from the germline V gene. CDR3 region: CSVGRDTYEQYF. The CDR3 DNA is TGCAGCGTTGGCAGGGACACCTACGAGCAGTACTTC.

The genes are TRBV19 and TRBJ2-5; 11 bases fit TRBD2. From germline, CDR1 is LNHDA and CDR2 SQIVND (reference sequence). J was trimmed by 4 bases and V by 1 base; bases with no gene match: 2. This CDR3 spans 15 amino acids. Here the CDR3 reads CASSIGTSGLETQYF. CDR3 sequence (DNA): TGTGCCAGTAGTATAGGGACTAGCGGGTTAGAGACCCAGTACTTC.

The chain uses TRBV19 and TRBJ1-2; 11 bases agree with TRBD1. The germline V gene has CDR1 LNHDA and CDR2 SQIVND (reference sequence). V trimming: 8 bases; J trimming: 7 bases; junction bases outside the gene matches: 9. This CDR3 has 14 residues. CDR3 in amino acids: CASGVPGQGVGYTF. The CDR3, as DNA: TGTGCCAGTGGAGTTCCGGGACAGGGGGTTGGCTACACCTTC.

The chain employs TRBV4-1 and TRBJ2-5; 14 bases match TRBD2. This CDR3 has 18 amino acids. Germline CDR1 reads MGHRA; CDR2 reads YSYEKL. V gave up 4 bases and J gave up 5 bases; unmatched junction bases: 12. The CDR3 DNA is TGCGCCAGCAGCCCCCCCCCGGGACTAGCGGGAGCGGGCGAGACCCAGTACTTC. Translation gives CASSPPPGLAGAGETQYF.

This clone came up once. The CDR3 spells CASRMGQRPQDTQYF. CDR3 sequence (DNA): TGTGCCAGCAGAATGGGGCAGAGACCCCAAGATACGCAGTATTTT. The chain links TRBV6-5 to TRBJ2-3; tentative D call: TRBD1 (5 bases). V was cut by 6 bases and J by 5 bases, with 18 bases left in between. Per germline, CDR1 MNHEY and CDR2 SVGAGI. The CDR3 covers 15 residues.

This clone occurred a few times. The chain joins TRBV25-1 to TRBJ1-1; maybe TRBD1 (6 bases). The V gene's germline CDR1 is MGHDK and CDR2 SYGVNS. V was cut by 5 bases and J by 10 bases, with 11 bases left in between. CDR3 size: 11 residues. The chain's CDR3 is CASSFGQRAFF. For the CDR3, the DNA is TGTGCCAGCAGTTTTGGACAGCGAGCTTTCTTT. The full variable domain, rest sourced from reference TRBV25-1 and TRBJ1-1, is EADIYQTPRYLVIGTGKKITLECSQTMGHDKMYWYQQDPGMELHLIHYSYGVNSTEKGDLSSESTVSRIRTEHFPLTLESARPSHTSQYLCASSFGQRAFFGQGTRLTVV.

The rearrangement joins TRBV7-9 to TRBJ2-7, with D possibly TRBD2 on 5 matching bases. V dropped 5 bases and J dropped 1 base, with 9 bases sitting between them. Per germline, CDR1 SEHNR and CDR2 FQNEAQ (reference sequence). The CDR3 totals 13 residues. CDR3 residues: CASSPRGSYEQYF. The CDR3 DNA is TGTGCCAGCAGCCCACGGGGTTCCTACGAGCAGTACTTC. The full variable domain, with the rest looked up from reference TRBV7-9 and TRBJ2-7, is DTGVSQNPRHKITKRGQNVTFRCDPISEHNRLYWYRQTLGQGPEFLTYFQNEAQLEKSRLLSDRFSAERPKGSFSTLEIQRTEQGDSAMYLCASSPRGSYEQYFGPGTRLTVT.